Shown below are 8 T cell receptor beta chains from a single sample sequenced in a study of vaccination and CD4 T cells after COVID-19. Treatment described: approximately 10-day PBMC culture with coronavirus spike peptide pools or control peptides (ViraFEST assay). Scientists ran DNA taken from cultured CD4+ T cells through the Oncomine TCR Beta short-read assay for sequencing. MiXCR, applied by TCRdb to the PCR reads, yields one record per CDR3 protein. The sample consists of about 20,000 distinct CDR3 sequences, roughly 40% of them appearing once. Their antigens are not known. Material: CD4+ T cells from blood, cultured in vitro, obtained before SARS-CoV-2 vaccination. The origin of the receptors is a human donor who received a COVID-19 vaccine.

V and J are TRBV12-3 or TRBV12-4 and TRBJ2-5; D gene unclear. V dropped 2 bases and J dropped 1 base, with 5 bases sitting between them. CDR3 size: 13 residues. CDR3 in DNA: TGTGCCAGCAGTTTAAACAGCCAAGAGACCCAGTACTTC. Its protein product is CASSLNSQETQYF.

This clonotype was found once. This chain joins TRBV7-9 and TRBJ2-1; TRBD2 agrees at 15 bases. Trimming took 2 bases from V and 12 from J; bases not matched to a gene: 5. The CDR3 is 15 residues long. The V gene's germline CDR1 is SEHNR and CDR2 FQNEAQ (reference sequence). In DNA form, the CDR3 reads TGTGCCAGCAGCTTATGGGGACTAGCGGGGGGTGGGCAGTTCTTC. Residues: CASSLWGLAGGGQFF.

The chain couples TRBV21-1 to TRBJ2-1; no check of the table's D call, TRBD1, against the DNA was made. TRBV21-1 constitutes a pseudogene. The CDR3 spans 17 residues. CDR3 coding DNA: TGTGCCAGCAGCAAAGTAAAGGCAGGGGGCATGTTCAATGAGCAGTTCTTC. It yields the protein CASSKVKAGGMFNEQFF.

The chain combines TRBV19 with TRBJ1-3; D unresolved. Trimming pared 3 bases from V and 9 bases from J, leaving 15 bases between. Germline-derived CDR1 and CDR2 are LNHDA and SQIVND (reference sequence). The length of the CDR3 is 14 residues. The CDR3 sequence is CASSMNFEEGTIYF. CDR3 nucleotides: TGTGCCAGTAGTATGAATTTTGAGGAAGGCACCATATATTTT.

Note on this clonotype: Because the CDR3's place on the DNA is in doubt, the DNA is left out and the CDR3 is given as listed by TCRdb. The gene calls are TRBV12-3 or TRBV12-4 and TRBJ2-2; the tabulated D call, TRBD1, remains unverified against the DNA. Termini included, the CDR3 measures 15 amino acids. The chain's CDR3 is CASILGAGNTGELFF.

This clonotype was picked up a small number of times. The V and J genes are TRBV2 and TRBJ2-7; D not resolved. This CDR3 is built from 11 residues. CDR1 is SNHLY and CDR2 is FYNNEI in the germline V gene. Trimming took 5 bases from V and 9 from J, leaving 11 bases between them. CDR3 DNA sequence: TGTGCCAGCAGTCAGCACGACGGGCAGTACTTC. As protein: CASSQHDGQYF.

V gene TRBV30 combines with J gene TRBJ1-2; the match to TRBD1 covers 7 bases. Germline V CDR1 and CDR2: GTSNPN, SVGIG (reference sequence). V was pared by 4 bases and J by 5 bases, with 4 bases of the junction left unmatched. The CDR3 loop spans 12 amino acids. The CDR3 region has the DNA TGTGCCTGGACCGAGACAGGGTATGGCTACACCTTC. Residues: CAWTETGYGYTF. Supplemented by reference TRBV30 and TRBJ1-2, the full variable domain reads SQTIHQWPATLVQPVGSPLSLECTVEGTSNPNLYWYRQAAGRGLQLLFYSVGIGQISSEVPQNLSASRPQDRQFILSSKKLLLSDSGFYLCAWTETGYGYTFGSGTRLTVV.

This clonotype was found a few times. This chain joins TRBV6-1 and TRBJ1-2, with 8 bases aligning to TRBD1. Germline V gene data show CDR1 as MNHNS and CDR2 as SASEGT. The CDR3 loop spans 15 amino acids. V dropped 6 bases and J dropped 6; count of bases not matched to a gene: 12. As DNA, the CDR3 is TGTGCCAGCAGACTGACTTCAGGGGGCAGGGATGGCTACACCTTC. It translates to CASRLTSGGRDGYTF.